This T cell receptor beta chain comes out of a study of identical twins. One entry per CDR3 protein results from TCRdb running MiXCR on the 5' RACE reads. The data hold around 570,000 distinct CDR3 sequences, with 9.5% to 10% observed a single time. These sequences were also reported in another study, on yellow fever vaccine responses in identical twins.

The sequenced sample was PBMCs. The receptor was derived from a woman aged 18-35 years in good health.

The DNA for the CDR3 is TGTGCTAGTGGTTTGCAACCGGGGGCCGGGGAGCTGTTTTTT. This gives the protein CASGLQPGAGELFF. V is TRBV12-5 and J is TRBJ2-2; perhaps TRBD2 as D (6 bases). Germline CDR1 reads LGHNT; CDR2 reads FRNRAP. Trimming cost V 2 bases and J 6 bases, with 10 bases left between them. The CDR3 is 14 amino acids.